This is a list of T cell receptor beta chains from one sample in a study of control samples from healthy donors and cancer patients. Assay used: immunoSEQ multiplex PCR; TCRdb lists only in-frame clones, some missing. The data hold more than 35,000 clones, with less than 95% observed a single time. Sequencing was performed on blood. The receptors stem from a man between 60 and 75 years old in good health. Each CDR3 is given with its conserved first and last residue. Fields, in order: D gene, V gene, J gene, clone size, CDR3 DNA, CDR3 protein. The D gene is left open where the match is weak. Size is stated for part of the rows, as once, few or many counts, or as a class when the clone is expanded.

TRBD1	TRBV6-1	TRBJ2-7	-	TGTGCCAGCAGTGAAACCTCGACAGGGGGCTCCTACGAGCAGTACTTC	CASSETSTGGSYEQYF
-	TRBV4-2	TRBJ2-1	-	TGTGCCAGCAGCGTTTATAGCGGTCAGGGGAATGAGCAGTTCTTC	CASSVYSGQGNEQFF
TRBD2	TRBV7-9	TRBJ2-7	once	TGTGCCAGCAGCTTAGAAGCGGGAGGGCACGAGCAGTACTTC	CASSLEAGGHEQYF
-	TRBV4-1	TRBJ2-7	-	TGCGCCAGCAGCCCGGTACAGATTAACTACGAGCAGTACTTC	CASSPVQINYEQYF
-	TRBV19	TRBJ2-7	-	TGTGCCAGTAGTATATTTTCCTCGGGAGAATACGAGCAGTACTTC	CASSIFSSGEYEQYF
-	TRBV30	TRBJ1-5	-	TGTGCCTGGAGTCTAGCAAATCAGCCCCAGCATTTT	CAWSLANQPQHF
-	TRBV30	TRBJ1-3	-	TGTGCCTGGATGATCGGGGGCTCTGGAAACACCATATATTTT	CAWMIGGSGNTIYF
-	TRBV6-4	TRBJ2-1	once	TGTGCCAGCAGTGACTCCGCGTCGGATTTTTACAATGAGCAGTTCTTC	CASSDSASDFYNEQFF
-	TRBV19	TRBJ2-7	-	TGTGCCAGTAGTATAGAGATTGGTCTAACCTACGAGCAGTACTTC	CASSIEIGLTYEQYF
-	TRBV29-1	TRBJ2-7	once	TGCAGCGTTTCCCAACAGGGGGGGAGCTCCTACGAGCAGTACTTC	CSVSQQGGSSYEQYF
-	TRBV30	TRBJ1-2	-	TGTGCCTGGAGGGGCGTGGCCGCGATTAACTATGGCTACACCTTC	CAWRGVAAINYGYTF
TRBD1	TRBV19	TRBJ2-2	-	TGTGCCAGTAGTAACGGACAGGGGGCGGTCACCGGGGAGCTGTTTTTT	CASSNGQGAVTGELFF
-	TRBV14	TRBJ2-1	-	TGTGCCAGCAGCCAAGTGCAGGGGTTCGTCAATGAGCAGTTCTTC	CASSQVQGFVNEQFF
-	TRBV19	TRBJ1-5	-	TGTGCCAGTAGTAGCGATGCGGGGGCAGGGCAGCCCCAGCATTTT	CASSSDAGAGQPQHF
-	TRBV12-3/TRBV12-4	TRBJ1-6	-	TGTGCCAGCAGTTTGATCCGTTCACCCCTCCACTTT	CASSLIRSPLHF
-	TRBV19	TRBJ2-7	-	TGTGCCAGTGCCGCCAGGGCTCAGACCGAGCAGTACTTC	CASAARAQTEQYF
-	TRBV7-6	TRBJ1-4	-	TGTGCCAGCAGCTTAGCGAGAGGGAATAATGAAAAACTGTTTTTT	CASSLARGNNEKLFF
-	TRBV4-2	TRBJ2-2	-	TGTGCCAGCAGCCAAGTGGGGCTCGGAGTCACCGGGGAGCTGTTTTTT	CASSQVGLGVTGELFF
TRBD1	TRBV29-1	TRBJ2-5	-	TGCAGCTTCCCTCAGGGGGCTGCAGAGACCCAGTACTTC	CSFPQGAAETQYF
-	TRBV5-6	TRBJ1-2	-	TGTGCCAGCAGCTATCCAGGGACTAACTATGGCTACACCTTC	CASSYPGTNYGYTF
-	TRBV11-2	TRBJ1-4	-	TGTGCCAGCAGCTCTGAAAATGAAAAACTGTTTTTT	CASSSENEKLFF
-	TRBV11-3	TRBJ2-4	-	TGTGCCAGCAGCTCCCGGACAGAACTAGCCAAAAACATTCAGTACTTC	CASSSRTELAKNIQYF
TRBD2	TRBV7-3	TRBJ2-7	-	TGTGCCAGCAGCTTACCTCGCAAACACTCCCCTATCGCGGGAGTGAGGTACGAGCAGTACTTC	CASSLPRKHSPIAGVRYEQYF
-	TRBV9	TRBJ1-6	once	TGTGCCAGCAGCGCGGGGGAGGTCCCAAACTCCTATAATTCACCCCTCCACTTT	CASSAGEVPNSYNSPLHF
-	TRBV5-1	TRBJ2-7	-	TGCGCCAGCAGCTTGCGGGGTATCGAGCAGTACTTC	CASSLRGIEQYF
TRBD1	TRBV6-6	TRBJ1-6	-	TGTGCCAGCAGCACAGGGGCCAATTCACCCCTCCACTTT	CASSTGANSPLHF
TRBD1	TRBV29-1	TRBJ2-2	-	TGCAGCGCTGGCGGACAGGGGTGGACCGGGGAGCTGTTTTTT	CSAGGQGWTGELFF
TRBD1	TRBV30	TRBJ1-1	-	TGTGCCTGGTCAACGGGGGCGCGACAGGGGGCTTTCTTT	CAWSTGARQGAFF
-	TRBV24-1	TRBJ2-1	-	TGTGCCACCAGTAGGAGACTAGGCAAAAGCAATGAGCAGTTCTTC	CATSRRLGKSNEQFF
-	TRBV5-4	TRBJ2-5	-	TGTGCCAGCAGCTTGGGCAGGGAAGGCCCAGAGACCCAGTACTTC	CASSLGREGPETQYF
TRBD1	TRBV27	TRBJ1-2	-	TGTGCCAGCAGTTTAGGGACAGGGAAAAACTATGGCTACACCTTC	CASSLGTGKNYGYTF
-	TRBV27	TRBJ1-5	-	TGTGCCAGCAGTTTTACGGGACACTCCAATCAGCCCCAGCATTTT	CASSFTGHSNQPQHF
-	TRBV5-8	TRBJ1-1	-	TGTGCCAGCAGCGACTCTCCGGGCCCCCTGAGGGACACTGAAGCTTTCTTT	CASSDSPGPLRDTEAFF
-	TRBV2	TRBJ2-1	once	TGTGCCAGCTCCTCGACCTACTTAGACAATGAGCAGTTCTTC	CASSSTYLDNEQFF
-	TRBV5-4	TRBJ2-3	-	TGTGCCAGCAGCCCGGGTTTCGGCACAGATACGCAGTATTTT	CASSPGFGTDTQYF
-	TRBV19	TRBJ2-7	-	TGTGCCAGTAGTATCCCCGGGACAAACTACGAGCAGTACTTC	CASSIPGTNYEQYF
-	TRBV6-5	TRBJ1-2	once	TGTGCCAGCAGTTCCGACAGCCAATATGGCTACACCTTC	CASSSDSQYGYTF
-	TRBV24-1	TRBJ1-2	-	TGTGCCACCAGTGGTCCCGCCAGAAACTATGGCTACACCTTC	CATSGPARNYGYTF
-	TRBV5-8	TRBJ1-3	-	TGTGCCAGCAGCCCCACACAGGTGCTCGGAAACACCATATATTTT	CASSPTQVLGNTIYF
-	TRBV4-2	TRBJ2-7	-	TGTGCCAGCAGCCAACTGGGCGCCTACGAGCAGTACTTC	CASSQLGAYEQYF
-	TRBV5-1	TRBJ2-7	-	TGCGCCAGCAGCTTTGGACTGGGGAGCTCCTACGAGCAGTACTTC	CASSFGLGSSYEQYF
-	TRBV5-5	TRBJ2-1	-	TGTGCCAGCAGCTTGGAGCCCATCTACAATGAGCAGTTCTTC	CASSLEPIYNEQFF
-	TRBV28	TRBJ2-7	once	TGTGCCAGCAGTGGTAATAGCCTCCTTCTCTACGAGCAGTACTTC	CASSGNSLLLYEQYF
-	TRBV3-1/TRBV3-2	TRBJ1-3	-	TGTGCCAGCAGCCAAGGGGGAGGGGTCTCTGGAAACACCATATATTTT	CASSQGGGVSGNTIYF
-	TRBV30	TRBJ2-7	-	TGTGCCTGGAGTGTAAGTAGCGGAGCCTCCTACGAGCAGTACTTC	CAWSVSSGASYEQYF
-	TRBV11-3	TRBJ1-2	-	TGTGCCAGCAGCTTGAGGGCCGGCTATGGCTACACCTTC	CASSLRAGYGYTF
-	TRBV7-9	TRBJ1-5	-	TGTGCCAGCAGCTTAGGGGGACCTCAGCCCCAGCATTTT	CASSLGGPQPQHF
-	TRBV7-2	TRBJ1-1	-	TGTGCCAGCAGCTTGTCCCGGGCGAACACTGAAGCTTTCTTT	CASSLSRANTEAFF
-	TRBV29-1	TRBJ1-1	-	TGCAGCGTTGTCTACACTGAAGCTTTCTTT	CSVVYTEAFF
TRBD1	TRBV9	TRBJ2-1	-	TGTGCCAGCAGCGTAGATATAGGGACAGGGACATTGTGGGGTGGTGAGCAGTTCTTC	CASSVDIGTGTLWGGEQFF
-	TRBV3-1/TRBV3-2	TRBJ2-3	-	TGTGCCAGCAGCCAACGAGGCGGCTCGGGCACAGATACGCAGTATTTT	CASSQRGGSGTDTQYF
-	TRBV7-9	TRBJ1-1	-	TGTGCCAGCAGCAATACGAGGTCATCCGATGAAGCTTTCTTT	CASSNTRSSDEAFF
TRBD1	TRBV29-1	TRBJ1-5	-	TGCAGCGTTGAAGAGAGGACAGGGGCCCAGCATTTT	CSVEERTGAQHF
TRBD2	TRBV2	TRBJ2-1	-	TGTGCCAGCAGTGCAGGTCTAGCGGGACCCTACAATGAGCAGTTCTTC	CASSAGLAGPYNEQFF
-	TRBV11-3	TRBJ2-7	-	TGTGCCAGCAGCGTGGTGGTGTCCTACGAGCAGTACTTC	CASSVVVSYEQYF